The subject of this entry is one T cell receptor beta chain. These data come from a study of shared clonotypes between healthy human individuals. The CDR3 is 18 amino acids. V trimming: 8 bases; J trimming: 4 bases; junction bases outside the gene matches: 15. Germline V CDR1 and CDR2: MNHEY, SMNVEV (reference sequence). Researchers ran the assay at a deep level. TCRdb's copy holds only in-frame clones and misses some; the assay was immunoSEQ multiplex PCR. The table shows about 180,000 clones, with 80% to 95% occurring only once. Donors were healthy HIV-negative adults without recently reported acute infections or vaccinations. Naive CD4+ cells were CD45RA-selected; the remaining cells were memory.

The sequence derives from a woman aged 25 to 39 in good health. The V and J genes are TRBV27 and TRBJ2-7, with 15 positions matching TRBD2. Sequenced sample: naive CD4+ T cells sorted from blood. Subset meaning: CD45RA+ positively selected. DNA of the CDR3: TGTGCCAGCCTACCCTCCGGGGGACTAGCGGGAGGTGGGTACGAGCAGTACTTC. Translated: CASLPSGGLAGGGYEQYF.